This TCR beta chain was sequenced in a study of cytomegalovirus exposure and HLA in healthy donors. Points on this clone: Its antigen is undetermined.

PCR involved 60 Vbeta and 13 Jbeta primers. Sequencing was performed with immunoSEQ multiplex PCR; in TCRdb, only in-frame clones are kept and a portion is missing. Of 100,000 to 150,000 clones detected, 70% to 85% appear once; the ten largest clones hold 1.5%. Study results and limitations: Cytomegalovirus status, reportedly, was diagnosed with high specificity and sensitivity by the classifier. When analyzed later, a missense DCLRE1C variant was found to be linked to TCR beta V- and J-gene trimming.

This CDR3 spans 13 amino acids. Trimming took 4 bases from V and 5 from J; bases not matched to a gene: 5. Per germline, CDR1 SQVTM and CDR2 ANQGSEA. The sequence was collected from a female donor in good health and CMV-seronegative. Sequences were obtained from PBMCs. This sequence joins TRBV29-1 and TRBJ2-5, with 9 bases lining up with TRBD2. The CDR3 DNA reads as TGCAGCGTTGTTCTAGCGGGAACTGAGACCCAGTACTTC. Its protein is CSVVLAGTETQYF.